This T cell receptor (beta chain) was recovered during a study of T cell responses to AZD1222 COVID-19 vaccine. About the research overall: The study pooled second doses at about 4 or about 12 weeks. Findings and caveats of the study: Close to half of spike-specific TCRs reportedly recognize unmutated variant regions. Mostly white British, mostly female donors; authors suggested clonal diversity may be underestimated. At study baseline, merely six AZD1222 recipients were seropositive.

A word on this clone: Its antigen remains unidentified.

The data were produced by immunoSEQ multiplex PCR, yet TCRdb's version contains in-frame clones alone and is incomplete. The data hold 110,000 to 150,000 clones, with approximately 90% observed a single time. The germline V gene has CDR1 SGHKS and CDR2 YYEKEE (reference sequence). The CDR3 runs 13 residues. Deletions cut 6 bases from V and 3 bases from J, with 10 bases between. Specimen: peripheral blood, collected on day 0 of AZD1222 vaccination. This chain links TRBV5-5 with TRBJ1-3; D call uncertain. This receptor was obtained from an adult in good health. CDR3: CASTIEGGNTIYF. In nucleotides, the CDR3 is TGTGCCAGCACGATCGAAGGTGGAAACACCATATATTTT.